These T cell receptor beta chains were read from a single sample in a study of beta chain features in type 1 diabetes. Profiled with immunoSEQ multiplex PCR; TCRdb holds only in-frame clones, not every one. The table includes around 300,000 clones, roughly 15% detected once. Sequencing used naive CD4+ T cells from blood. The source is a man aged 18 to 30 with type 1 diabetes. Both conserved end residues are part of each CDR3. A D gene is named only where the DNA matches it firmly. Size is omitted from some rows. Given values are once, few, many or a class for expanded clones.

abundance: .; d_gene: .; v_gene: TRBV2; j_gene: TRBJ1-2; CDR3aa: CASSKAGAYGYTF; CDR3nt: TGTGCCAGCAGCAAGGCAGGGGCCTATGGCTACACCTTC
abundance: few; d_gene: TRBD1; v_gene: TRBV6-5; j_gene: TRBJ1-4; CDR3aa: CASSTGQGREKLFF; CDR3nt: TGTGCCAGCAGCACGGGACAGGGAAGGGAAAAACTGTTTTTT
abundance: .; d_gene: TRBD1; v_gene: TRBV5-4; j_gene: TRBJ1-3; CDR3aa: CASSTGQGRIAGNTIYF; CDR3nt: TGTGCCAGCAGCACCGGACAGGGAAGGATCGCTGGAAACACCATATATTTT
abundance: .; d_gene: .; v_gene: TRBV5-6; j_gene: TRBJ1-1; CDR3aa: CASSITGKAFF; CDR3nt: TGTGCCAGCAGCATTACAGGGAAAGCTTTCTTT
abundance: few; d_gene: .; v_gene: TRBV5-1; j_gene: TRBJ1-1; CDR3aa: CASSYGGGLMNTEAFF; CDR3nt: TGCGCCAGCAGCTACGGGGGGGGACTCATGAACACTGAAGCTTTCTTT
abundance: .; d_gene: TRBD1; v_gene: TRBV6-6; j_gene: TRBJ1-4; CDR3aa: CAGQGPNEKLFF; CDR3nt: TGTGCCGGACAGGGTCCTAATGAAAAACTGTTTTTT
abundance: .; d_gene: .; v_gene: TRBV11-2; j_gene: TRBJ2-7; CDR3aa: CASSPRPGASHEQYF; CDR3nt: TGTGCCAGCAGCCCCCGCCCAGGGGCGTCGCACGAGCAGTACTTC
abundance: few; d_gene: TRBD2; v_gene: TRBV28; j_gene: TRBJ2-3; CDR3aa: CASSPGLAGSTDTQYF; CDR3nt: TGTGCCAGCAGTCCCGGACTAGCGGGGAGCACAGATACGCAGTATTTT
abundance: .; d_gene: TRBD1; v_gene: TRBV6-5; j_gene: TRBJ2-5; CDR3aa: CASSSTGGFRETQYF; CDR3nt: TGTGCCAGCAGTTCCACAGGGGGCTTTAGGGAGACCCAGTACTTC
abundance: few; d_gene: TRBD1; v_gene: TRBV12-5; j_gene: TRBJ2-1; CDR3aa: CASGRDSRNEQFF; CDR3nt: TGTGCTAGTGGCAGGGACAGCAGGAATGAGCAGTTCTTC
abundance: few; d_gene: .; v_gene: TRBV9; j_gene: TRBJ2-3; CDR3aa: CASSVARGWTDTQYF; CDR3nt: TGTGCCAGCAGCGTAGCTCGGGGGTGGACAGATACGCAGTATTTT
abundance: .; d_gene: .; v_gene: TRBV10-2; j_gene: TRBJ2-1; CDR3aa: CASSDTGYNEQFF; CDR3nt: TGCGCCAGCAGTGATACAGGTTACAATGAGCAGTTCTTC
abundance: .; d_gene: TRBD2; v_gene: TRBV30; j_gene: TRBJ2-3; CDR3aa: CAWTWAGGIDTQYF; CDR3nt: TGTGCCTGGACCTGGGCGGGGGGGATAGATACGCAGTATTTT
abundance: few; d_gene: .; v_gene: TRBV29-1; j_gene: TRBJ2-1; CDR3aa: CSVEARLANNEQFF; CDR3nt: TGCAGCGTTGAGGCTCGCCTAGCAAACAATGAGCAGTTCTTC
abundance: few; d_gene: .; v_gene: TRBV4-2; j_gene: TRBJ1-2; CDR3aa: CASSRETLNYGYTF; CDR3nt: TGTGCCAGCAGCCGCGAAACCCTTAACTATGGCTACACCTTC
abundance: few; d_gene: .; v_gene: TRBV18; j_gene: TRBJ2-7; CDR3aa: CASSPFAETYEQYF; CDR3nt: TGTGCCAGCTCACCATTCGCGGAGACCTACGAGCAGTACTTC
abundance: .; d_gene: .; v_gene: TRBV29-1; j_gene: TRBJ2-1; CDR3aa: CSVGRVLTHEQFF; CDR3nt: TGCAGCGTTGGCAGGGTTCTGACCCATGAGCAGTTCTTC
abundance: .; d_gene: TRBD1; v_gene: TRBV18; j_gene: TRBJ2-1; CDR3aa: CASSPLGQGATYNEQFF; CDR3nt: TGTGCCAGCTCACCACTGGGACAGGGGGCTACCTACAATGAGCAGTTCTTC
abundance: .; d_gene: TRBD2; v_gene: TRBV28; j_gene: TRBJ2-7; CDR3aa: CASRGGYEQYF; CDR3nt: TGTGCCAGCCGCGGGGGCTACGAGCAGTACTTC
abundance: .; d_gene: TRBD1; v_gene: TRBV4-3; j_gene: TRBJ2-3; CDR3aa: CASSQQGQGSTDTQYF; CDR3nt: TGCGCCAGCAGCCAACAAGGACAGGGATCCACAGATACGCAGTATTTT
abundance: .; d_gene: .; v_gene: TRBV7-9; j_gene: TRBJ2-7; CDR3aa: CASSLGTAYEQYF; CDR3nt: TGTGCCAGCAGCTTAGGGACTGCGTACGAGCAGTACTTC
abundance: .; d_gene: .; v_gene: TRBV28; j_gene: TRBJ1-5; CDR3aa: CASSLGQLRGQPQHF; CDR3nt: TGTGCCAGCAGCCTAGGACAGTTAAGAGGTCAGCCCCAGCATTTT
abundance: few; d_gene: .; v_gene: TRBV7-2; j_gene: TRBJ2-7; CDR3aa: CASSRLRGTYEQYF; CDR3nt: TGTGCCAGCAGCAGACTGAGGGGGACCTACGAGCAGTACTTC